This is a list of T cell receptor beta chains from one sample in a study of neoadjuvant anti-PD-1 for oral cavity cancer. The assay was immunoSEQ multiplex PCR, and TCRdb's table has in-frame clones only and misses some. The table lists some 61,000 clones, about 88% of them singletons, with 3% to 3.5% in the top ten. The sample was PBMCs, taken after nivolumab (anti-PD-1) treatment. The receptors were sampled from a person aged 35 to 85 with oral cavity squamous cell carcinoma. CDR3s include the opening cysteine and the closing phenylalanine or tryptophan. A D gene is named only where the DNA matches it firmly. Where a row states a size, it is once, few, many or the class of an expanded clone; other rows omit it.

NA,TRBJ1-4,NA,TRBV28,CASRKAAATNEKLFF,TGTGCCAGCAGAAAGGCCGCCGCAACTAATGAAAAACTGTTTTTT
NA,TRBJ2-6,NA,TRBV28,CASSFRVTGANVLTF,TGTGCCAGCAGTTTCAGGGTTACTGGGGCCAACGTCCTGACTTTC
NA,TRBJ1-3,NA,TRBV6-1,CASSEGTASGNTIYF,TGTGCCAGCAGTGAAGGGACAGCCTCTGGAAACACCATATATTTT
NA,TRBJ2-2,NA,TRBV11-2,CASSHRGNTGELFF,TGTGCCAGCAGCCACCGGGGGAACACCGGGGAGCTGTTTTTT
NA,TRBJ1-1,NA,TRBV6-1,CASSEVRGNTEAFF,TGTGCCAGCAGTGAGGTTAGGGGTAACACTGAAGCTTTCTTT
NA,TRBJ2-5,few,TRBV7-6,CASSLDRLEETQYF,TGTGCCAGCAGCTTAGATCGACTAGAAGAGACCCAGTACTTC
NA,TRBJ2-2,NA,TRBV28,CAETGELFF,TGTGCCGAGACCGGGGAGCTGTTTTTT
TRBD2,TRBJ2-3,NA,TRBV11-2,CASSPDGRASDTQYF,TGTGCCAGCAGCCCTGACGGGAGGGCCTCAGATACGCAGTATTTT
NA,TRBJ2-7,few,TRBV6-5,CASSYSGGFSSYEQYF,TGTGCCAGCAGTTACTCGGGGGGCTTTAGCTCCTACGAGCAGTACTTC
TRBD2,TRBJ2-1,NA,TRBV5-1,CASSFSGGMDEQFF,TGCGCCAGCAGCTTCAGCGGGGGTATGGATGAGCAGTTCTTC
NA,TRBJ2-7,once,TRBV6-1,CASSERHGPNYEQYF,TGTGCCAGCAGTGAACGGCACGGACCGAACTACGAGCAGTACTTC
NA,TRBJ2-7,NA,TRBV5-1,CASSSPSYEQYF,TGCGCCAGCAGCTCCCCGAGCTACGAGCAGTACTTC
NA,TRBJ2-7,few,TRBV9,CASSELGNSYEQYF,TGTGCCAGCAGCGAATTAGGTAATTCCTACGAGCAGTACTTC
NA,TRBJ1-1,NA,TRBV11-2,CASSPSGPRDVNTEAFF,TGTGCCAGCAGCCCGTCGGGGCCACGGGACGTGAACACTGAAGCTTTCTTT
NA,TRBJ2-3,NA,TRBV28,CASSFGSGTSGRAGYF,NA
TRBD1,TRBJ2-5,NA,TRBV7-2,CASSPDRGRQETQYF,TGTGCCAGCAGCCCGGACAGGGGGCGACAAGAGACCCAGTACTTC
NA,TRBJ2-2,NA,TRBV10-3,CAISESRLNTGELFF,TGTGCCATCAGTGAGTCTCGTCTTAACACCGGGGAGCTGTTTTTT
TRBD1,TRBJ1-5,NA,TRBV28,CASMTGWLKQPQHF,TGTGCCAGCATGACAGGGTGGCTAAAACAGCCCCAGCATTTT
NA,TRBJ2-7,NA,TRBV5-1,CASSRGTAPYEQYF,TGCGCCAGCAGCCGGGGGACAGCTCCCTACGAGCAGTACTTC
NA,TRBJ1-1,NA,TRBV6-5,CASRTVNTEAFF,TGTGCCAGCCGGACGGTGAACACTGAAGCTTTCTTT
NA,TRBJ1-2,NA,TRBV5-8,CASSVGGQSYGYTF,TGTGCCAGCAGCGTGGGGGGTCAGAGCTATGGCTACACCTTC
TRBD1,TRBJ2-2,NA,TRBV29-1,CSVRDRTNTGELFF,TGCAGCGTTAGGGACAGGACGAACACCGGGGAGCTGTTTTTT
TRBD2,TRBJ2-2,NA,TRBV6-6,CASSTGRGTGELFF,TGTGCCAGCTCTACCGGGAGGGGTACCGGGGAGCTGTTTTTT
NA,TRBJ1-3,NA,TRBV28,CASSFVRQGNTIYF,TGTGCCAGCAGTTTCGTTAGGCAGGGAAACACCATATATTTT
NA,TRBJ2-5,NA,TRBV6-1,CASSDSGTEGTQYF,TGTGCCAGCAGTGATTCCGGGACGGAAGGGACCCAGTACTTC
NA,TRBJ2-2,once,TRBV11-2,CASSLGTGELFF,TGTGCCAGCAGCTTGGGCACCGGGGAGCTGTTTTTT
TRBD1,TRBJ2-7,NA,TRBV7-9,CASSTDRVSYEQYF,TGTGCCAGCAGCACCGACAGGGTATCCTACGAGCAGTACTTC
TRBD1,TRBJ1-2,NA,TRBV15,CATSSGTGGNYGYTF,TGTGCCACCAGCAGCGGGACAGGGGGAAACTATGGCTACACCTTC
NA,TRBJ1-1,once,TRBV15,CATKGGTEAFF,TGTGCCACCAAGGGGGGCACTGAAGCTTTCTTT
NA,TRBJ2-7,NA,TRBV5-1,CASSPRRLQDEQYF,TGCGCCAGCAGCCCCCGGAGACTTCAGGACGAGCAGTACTTC
NA,TRBJ2-5,NA,TRBV28,CASRDTGAQYF,TGTGCCAGCAGGGACACGGGGGCTCAGTACTTC
NA,TRBJ2-1,NA,TRBV30,CAWSLPTAVYNEQFF,TGTGCCTGGAGCCTCCCGACGGCCGTCTACAATGAGCAGTTCTTC
NA,TRBJ2-1,NA,TRBV2,CASLKEGVGNEQFF,TGTGCCAGTCTCAAGGAGGGCGTCGGGAATGAGCAGTTCTTC
NA,TRBJ2-3,NA,TRBV11-3,CASSLRRGGTDTQYF,TGTGCCAGCAGCTTACGGCGGGGTGGCACAGATACGCAGTATTTT
TRBD1,TRBJ2-1,NA,TRBV9,CASSPGGTGGRYNEQFF,TGTGCCAGCAGCCCAGGGGGAACAGGGGGCCGTTACAATGAGCAGTTCTTC
TRBD1,TRBJ2-7,NA,TRBV10-3,CAISGQGASEQYF,TGTGCCATCAGTGGCCAGGGGGCCTCCGAGCAGTACTTC
TRBD2,TRBJ2-7,NA,TRBV10-1,CASSEGGSSYEQYF,TGCGCCAGCAGTGAGGGCGGGAGCTCCTACGAGCAGTACTTC
TRBD2,TRBJ2-7,NA,TRBV2,CASSPPPGLAGSRSEQYF,TGTGCCAGCAGTCCTCCTCCCGGACTAGCGGGAAGCCGAAGCGAGCAGTACTTC